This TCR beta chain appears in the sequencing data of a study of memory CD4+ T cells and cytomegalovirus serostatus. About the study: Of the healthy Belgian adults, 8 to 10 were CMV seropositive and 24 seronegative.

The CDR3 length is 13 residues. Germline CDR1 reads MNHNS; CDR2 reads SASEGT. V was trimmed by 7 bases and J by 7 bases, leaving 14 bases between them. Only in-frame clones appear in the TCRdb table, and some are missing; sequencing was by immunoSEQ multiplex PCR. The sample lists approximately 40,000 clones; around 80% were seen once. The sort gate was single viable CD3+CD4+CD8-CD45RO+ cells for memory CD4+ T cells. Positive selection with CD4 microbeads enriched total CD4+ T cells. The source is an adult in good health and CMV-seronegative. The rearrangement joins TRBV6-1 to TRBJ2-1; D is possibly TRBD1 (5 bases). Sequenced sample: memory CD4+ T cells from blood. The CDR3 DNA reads TGTGCCAGCACCATAAGGGGTGTGAATGAGCAGTTCTTC. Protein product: CASTIRGVNEQFF.